This record concerns one T cell receptor beta chain sequence. With 9 bases clipped from V and 2 bases from J, the junction kept 5 bases outside the gene matches. This CDR3 region has 14 residues. Germline V gene lookup returns CDR1 MNHEY and CDR2 SVGAGI. These data come from a study of blood T cell repertoires in COVID-19. Repertoires were generated with immunoSEQ multiplex PCR, while TCRdb's copy carries only in-frame clones and drops some. The table includes roughly 130,000 clones, about 84% detected once. This TCR came from an older woman with acute or convalescent COVID-19. Sequencing was performed on peripheral blood. The chain uses TRBV6-5 and TRBJ1-5; 9 bases map to TRBD1. The CDR3 DNA reads TGTGCCAGTGAACAGGGGGCCGGCAATCAGCCCCAGCATTTT. This translates into CASEQGAGNQPQHF.